A selection of T cell receptor beta chains follows, all from one sample in a study of blood T cell repertoires in COVID-19. The table came from immunoSEQ multiplex PCR; TCRdb's copy has only in-frame clones and leaves some out. The top ten hold roughly a quarter of the sample, which has 25,000 to 30,000 clones, approximately 85% seen once. Sequencing was performed on peripheral blood. The receptor set was obtained from a human donor in a cohort sampled during active COVID-19. Each CDR3 is given with its conserved first and last residue. Each record gives: J gene, V gene, D gene, clone size, CDR3 DNA, CDR3 protein. D genes are given only for firm matches. Clone sizes are given selectively: once, few, many, or a class where the clone is expanded.

J gene: TRBJ2-7
V gene: TRBV5-5
D gene: -
clone size: -
CDR3 DNA: TGTGCCAGCAGCCCGGGGGACTTCCACTACGAGCAGTACTTC
CDR3 protein: CASSPGDFHYEQYF

J gene: TRBJ1-4
V gene: TRBV7-2
D gene: -
clone size: once
CDR3 DNA: TGTGCCAGCAGCTTATCCCAGGGTTCTAATGAAAAACTGTTTTTT
CDR3 protein: CASSLSQGSNEKLFF

J gene: TRBJ2-7
V gene: TRBV28
D gene: -
clone size: -
CDR3 DNA: TGTGCCAGCAGTTTAGAGCCCGGCTACGAGCAGTACTTC
CDR3 protein: CASSLEPGYEQYF

J gene: TRBJ2-7
V gene: TRBV27
D gene: TRBD1
clone size: -
CDR3 DNA: TGTGCCAGCAGTTCGGGACAGCAATACCCCTACGAGCAGTACTTC
CDR3 protein: CASSSGQQYPYEQYF

J gene: TRBJ1-5
V gene: TRBV5-1
D gene: TRBD1
clone size: -
CDR3 DNA: TGCGCCAGCAGCTTGGGGGGACAGTACAATCAGCCCCAGCATTTT
CDR3 protein: CASSLGGQYNQPQHF

J gene: TRBJ1-3
V gene: TRBV24-1
D gene: TRBD1
clone size: -
CDR3 DNA: TGTGCCAGGACAGGGTGGGTTTCTGGAAACACCATATATTTT
CDR3 protein: CARTGWVSGNTIYF

J gene: TRBJ2-1
V gene: TRBV4-3
D gene: -
clone size: -
CDR3 DNA: TGCGCCAGCAGCCAAGATGCAGGCTACAATGAGCAGTTCTTC
CDR3 protein: CASSQDAGYNEQFF

J gene: TRBJ2-5
V gene: TRBV3-1/TRBV3-2
D gene: -
clone size: -
CDR3 DNA: TGTGCCAGCAGCACAGGAGAGACCCAGTACTTC
CDR3 protein: CASSTGETQYF

J gene: TRBJ2-1
V gene: TRBV5-1
D gene: -
clone size: -
CDR3 DNA: TGCGCCAGCAGCCCGACAGATTACAATGAGCAGTTCTTC
CDR3 protein: CASSPTDYNEQFF

J gene: TRBJ2-5
V gene: TRBV3-1/TRBV3-2
D gene: TRBD2
clone size: -
CDR3 DNA: TGTGCCAGCAGTCGGACTAGCGGGGGTGTTTGGACCCAGTACTTC
CDR3 protein: CASSRTSGGVWTQYF

J gene: TRBJ2-7
V gene: TRBV5-4
D gene: -
clone size: -
CDR3 DNA: TGTGCCAGCAGCTTGGCGGACAGACTCTCCTACGAGCAGTACTTC
CDR3 protein: CASSLADRLSYEQYF

J gene: TRBJ1-4
V gene: TRBV6-2/TRBV6-3
D gene: -
clone size: few
CDR3 DNA: TGTGCCAGCAGTACCCGGGAATCTGAAAAACTGTTTTTT
CDR3 protein: CASSTRESEKLFF

J gene: TRBJ1-1
V gene: TRBV4-2
D gene: TRBD1
clone size: -
CDR3 DNA: TGTGCCAGCAGCCAAGGGGACAGAGAAGAAGCTTTCTTT
CDR3 protein: CASSQGDREEAFF

J gene: TRBJ2-3
V gene: TRBV6-4
D gene: -
clone size: -
CDR3 DNA: TGTGCCAGCAGCCCCCGGGCAGGGTCGTCAGATACGCAGTATTTT
CDR3 protein: CASSPRAGSSDTQYF

J gene: TRBJ1-5
V gene: TRBV7-8
D gene: TRBD1
clone size: -
CDR3 DNA: TGTGCCAGCAGTGTTACAGGGGATAGCAATCAGCCCCAGCATTTT
CDR3 protein: CASSVTGDSNQPQHF

J gene: TRBJ2-5
V gene: TRBV5-1
D gene: -
clone size: once
CDR3 DNA: TGCGCCAGCAGTCTGGGGGCACTTCTTCAAGAGACCCAGTACTTC
CDR3 protein: CASSLGALLQETQYF

J gene: TRBJ2-2
V gene: TRBV6-2/TRBV6-3
D gene: -
clone size: few
CDR3 DNA: TGTGCCAGCAGTTACGGAGGGCCGCCCGGGGAGCTGTTTTTT
CDR3 protein: CASSYGGPPGELFF

J gene: TRBJ1-5
V gene: TRBV6-5
D gene: -
clone size: few
CDR3 DNA: TGTGCCAGCAGTTACTCGACTTCCTCCGGACAGCCCCAGCATTTT
CDR3 protein: CASSYSTSSGQPQHF

J gene: TRBJ2-7
V gene: TRBV9
D gene: -
clone size: -
CDR3 DNA: TGTGCCAGCAGCGTAGGGGTTACAGCCTCCTACGAGCAGTACTTC
CDR3 protein: CASSVGVTASYEQYF

J gene: TRBJ2-3
V gene: TRBV5-6
D gene: TRBD2
clone size: -
CDR3 DNA: TGTGCCAGCAGCTTAAGGAGCGGGGGAGGGACAGATACGCAGTATTTT
CDR3 protein: CASSLRSGGGTDTQYF

J gene: TRBJ2-7
V gene: TRBV27
D gene: -
clone size: -
CDR3 DNA: TGTGCCAGCAGTTTACTCGGCAGGGACTACGAGCAGTACTTC
CDR3 protein: CASSLLGRDYEQYF

J gene: TRBJ2-7
V gene: TRBV28
D gene: -
clone size: -
CDR3 DNA: TGTGCCAGCAGTCCCCCGGGGGCCTACGAGCAGTACTTC
CDR3 protein: CASSPPGAYEQYF

J gene: TRBJ1-3
V gene: TRBV24-1
D gene: -
clone size: -
CDR3 DNA: TGTGCCACCAGTGATTCCATCGGACATTTAAACACCATATATTTT
CDR3 protein: CATSDSIGHLNTIYF

J gene: TRBJ2-3
V gene: TRBV4-2
D gene: TRBD1
clone size: -
CDR3 DNA: TGTGCCAGCAGCCAAGGAGGGGGCCCCGATACGCAGTATTTT
CDR3 protein: CASSQGGGPDTQYF

J gene: TRBJ1-2
V gene: TRBV11-2
D gene: -
clone size: -
CDR3 DNA: TGTGCCAGCAGCGCCCGGGGGGACCCGGGCTATGGCTACACCTTC
CDR3 protein: CASSARGDPGYGYTF

J gene: TRBJ2-2
V gene: TRBV15
D gene: -
clone size: -
CDR3 DNA: TGTGCCACCAGCAGAGAGCGGAGGGTGGAGCTGTTTTTT
CDR3 protein: CATSRERRVELFF

J gene: TRBJ1-2
V gene: TRBV3-1/TRBV3-2
D gene: -
clone size: -
CDR3 DNA: TGTGCCAGCAGCTACGGGTCTGGCTATGGCTACACCTTC
CDR3 protein: CASSYGSGYGYTF

J gene: TRBJ1-1
V gene: TRBV7-3
D gene: TRBD1
clone size: -
CDR3 DNA: TGTGCCAGCAGATTAAGTCGACAGGGAAGCACTGAAGCTTTCTTT
CDR3 protein: CASRLSRQGSTEAFF

J gene: TRBJ2-7
V gene: TRBV7-9
D gene: -
clone size: few
CDR3 DNA: TGTGCCAGCAGAAAACAGGACGCGATGAGCTACGAGCAGTACTTC
CDR3 protein: CASRKQDAMSYEQYF

J gene: TRBJ1-4
V gene: TRBV10-3
D gene: -
clone size: -
CDR3 DNA: TGTGCCATCAGTTCCCCGGGAACCCTGACCGAAAAACTGTTTTTT
CDR3 protein: CAISSPGTLTEKLFF

J gene: TRBJ2-1
V gene: TRBV6-2/TRBV6-3
D gene: TRBD1
clone size: -
CDR3 DNA: TGTGCCAGCAGGTACGGTGGGACAGTTAGTGAGCAGTTCTTC
CDR3 protein: CASRYGGTVSEQFF

J gene: TRBJ1-2
V gene: TRBV18
D gene: -
clone size: -
CDR3 DNA: TGTGCCAGCTCGTCCGGTGCGGGGAACTATGGCTACACCTTC
CDR3 protein: CASSSGAGNYGYTF

J gene: TRBJ2-1
V gene: TRBV7-9
D gene: TRBD2
clone size: -
CDR3 DNA: TGTGCCAGCAGCTTCGGACTAGCTGGCGAGCAGTTCTTC
CDR3 protein: CASSFGLAGEQFF

J gene: TRBJ2-6
V gene: TRBV18
D gene: -
clone size: -
CDR3 DNA: TGTGCCAGCTCACGGACAGAATCCCGACCAGGAGGGGCCAACGTCCTGACTTTC
CDR3 protein: CASSRTESRPGGANVLTF

J gene: TRBJ2-5
V gene: TRBV7-2
D gene: TRBD2
clone size: -
CDR3 DNA: TGTGCCAGCAGCTTAGCCGGGGGGGCCGGGGAGACCCAGTACTTC
CDR3 protein: CASSLAGGAGETQYF

J gene: TRBJ2-7
V gene: TRBV4-3
D gene: -
clone size: -
CDR3 DNA: TGCGCCAGCAGCCAAGATAGAAGAACTAGTTTTCCCTACGAGCAGTACTTC
CDR3 protein: CASSQDRRTSFPYEQYF

J gene: TRBJ2-7
V gene: TRBV29-1
D gene: TRBD1
clone size: -
CDR3 DNA: TGCAGCGTTGAAGATCGCACAGGGGCCCACGAGCAGTACTTC
CDR3 protein: CSVEDRTGAHEQYF

J gene: TRBJ2-5
V gene: TRBV2
D gene: TRBD2
clone size: -
CDR3 DNA: TGTGCCAGCGGTCTAGCGGGAGAACCCCAAGAGACCCAGTACTTC
CDR3 protein: CASGLAGEPQETQYF

J gene: TRBJ2-7
V gene: TRBV5-1
D gene: -
clone size: -
CDR3 DNA: TGCGCCAGCAGCGAATCCGGGGTCTCCTACGAGCAGTACTTC
CDR3 protein: CASSESGVSYEQYF

J gene: TRBJ1-4
V gene: TRBV28
D gene: -
clone size: -
CDR3 DNA: TGTGCCAGCAGTCGCAACGGTCCTCAGGATGAAAAACTGTTTTTT
CDR3 protein: CASSRNGPQDEKLFF

J gene: TRBJ2-3
V gene: TRBV9
D gene: -
clone size: once
CDR3 DNA: TGTGCCAGCAGCGTTACAGGTAGCACAGATACGCAGTATTTT
CDR3 protein: CASSVTGSTDTQYF

J gene: TRBJ2-7
V gene: TRBV5-1
D gene: TRBD2
clone size: -
CDR3 DNA: TGCGCCAGCAGCCGGACTAGCGGGGGCTACGAGCAGTACTTC
CDR3 protein: CASSRTSGGYEQYF

J gene: TRBJ2-7
V gene: TRBV5-1
D gene: TRBD1
clone size: -
CDR3 DNA: TGCGCCAGCAGCTTGGCCAGGGGGAATTACGAGCAGTACTTC
CDR3 protein: CASSLARGNYEQYF

J gene: TRBJ2-7
V gene: TRBV7-9
D gene: -
clone size: -
CDR3 DNA: TGTGCCAGCAGCCCGAAGACATCCTCCGAGCAGTACTTC
CDR3 protein: CASSPKTSSEQYF

J gene: TRBJ2-7
V gene: TRBV6-5
D gene: TRBD1
clone size: -
CDR3 DNA: TGTGCCAGCAGTTTACAGGGGGGCCCCTACGAGCAGTACTTC
CDR3 protein: CASSLQGGPYEQYF

J gene: TRBJ2-7
V gene: TRBV10-3
D gene: -
clone size: once
CDR3 DNA: TGTGCCATCTGCCTCTGGGGCAGGGGGGCCTCCTACGAGCAGTACTTC
CDR3 protein: CAICLWGRGASYEQYF

J gene: TRBJ1-3
V gene: TRBV11-3
D gene: -
clone size: -
CDR3 DNA: TGTGCCAGCAGCTTAGCTTTCACAGGGAGCTCTGGAAACACCATATATTTT
CDR3 protein: CASSLAFTGSSGNTIYF

J gene: TRBJ1-3
V gene: TRBV30
D gene: -
clone size: -
CDR3 DNA: TGTGCCTGGAGTGTGTCAGGGGCGGAAAACACCATATATTTT
CDR3 protein: CAWSVSGAENTIYF

J gene: TRBJ1-1
V gene: TRBV9
D gene: -
clone size: medium-sized
CDR3 DNA: TGTGCCAGCAGCCAGTGGGGAGGGGCCACTGAAGCTTTCTTT
CDR3 protein: CASSQWGGATEAFF

J gene: TRBJ1-5
V gene: TRBV30
D gene: TRBD1
clone size: -
CDR3 DNA: TGTGCCTGGAGCAGCTTAGGGGGCGATCAGCCCCAGCATTTT
CDR3 protein: CAWSSLGGDQPQHF

J gene: TRBJ1-1
V gene: TRBV29-1
D gene: TRBD1
clone size: -
CDR3 DNA: TGCAGCGTTCGAGGGGGCATATTTGAAGCTTTCTTT
CDR3 protein: CSVRGGIFEAFF

J gene: TRBJ2-1
V gene: TRBV12-5
D gene: TRBD1
clone size: -
CDR3 DNA: TGTGCTAGTGGTTTGGCACAGGGGGCTAGTCTCAATGAGCAGTTCTTC
CDR3 protein: CASGLAQGASLNEQFF

J gene: TRBJ1-6
V gene: TRBV6-6
D gene: TRBD1
clone size: -
CDR3 DNA: TGTGCCGGCTCGACAGGGAGTAATTCACCCCTCCACTTT
CDR3 protein: CAGSTGSNSPLHF

J gene: TRBJ2-7
V gene: TRBV13
D gene: TRBD1
clone size: -
CDR3 DNA: TGTGCCAGCAGCGTCGATAGGGACAGAATCTACGAGCAGTACTTC
CDR3 protein: CASSVDRDRIYEQYF

J gene: TRBJ2-7
V gene: TRBV7-2
D gene: -
clone size: -
CDR3 DNA: TGTGCCAGCAGCTGGGGAGGCGCCTCCTACGAGCAGTACTTC
CDR3 protein: CASSWGGASYEQYF

J gene: TRBJ1-4
V gene: TRBV11-2
D gene: TRBD1
clone size: -
CDR3 DNA: TGTGCCAGCAGCTTAGTCCCATGGACAGGTGAAAAACTGTTTTTT
CDR3 protein: CASSLVPWTGEKLFF

J gene: TRBJ1-6
V gene: TRBV2
D gene: TRBD1
clone size: -
CDR3 DNA: TGTGCCAGCAGATACCGGGACAGGGGAAATTCACCCCTCCACTTT
CDR3 protein: CASRYRDRGNSPLHF

J gene: TRBJ1-1
V gene: TRBV6-2/TRBV6-3
D gene: -
clone size: -
CDR3 DNA: TGTGCCAGCAGTCCATCTTTGGCGAACACTGAAGCTTTCTTT
CDR3 protein: CASSPSLANTEAFF

J gene: TRBJ1-6
V gene: TRBV11-1
D gene: -
clone size: -
CDR3 DNA: TGTGCCAGCAGCTCCCTCGGGGTTTCACCCCTCCACTTT
CDR3 protein: CASSSLGVSPLHF